Shown below are 13 T cell receptor beta chains from a single sample sequenced in a study of Ad26.COV2.S vaccination and SARS-CoV-2 variants. TCRdb's copy holds only in-frame clones and misses some; the assay was immunoSEQ multiplex PCR. The sample carries 250,000 to 300,000 clones, around 87% recorded once. The treatment here: around 19 received Ad26.COV2.S at low or high dose, single or two shots; roughly five received placebo; per-sample allocation not given. It was on day 63 after the first vaccine or placebo injection that samples were taken. Specimen: peripheral blood, collected in a trial of Ad26.COV2.S vaccine versus placebo. The receptors stem from a person between 18 and 65 years old who received the Ad26.COV2.S COVID-19 vaccine or a placebo.

This clone showed up just a few times. The V gene is TRBV5-1, the J gene TRBJ2-2, with 7 bases that match TRBD1. Looked up from germline, CDR1 is SGHRS and CDR2 is YFSETQ. The V gene end was trimmed by 3 bases and the J gene end by 4 bases; junction bases not matched to a gene: 3. This CDR3 contains 14 residues. CDR3 DNA sequence: TGCGCCAGCAGCTGGACAGGAGTCACCGGGGAGCTGTTTTTT. Protein: CASSWTGVTGELFF.

V gene TRBV4-2 combines with J gene TRBJ2-1; D remains unclear. The CDR3 sequence is 14 residues long. Germline-derived CDR1 and CDR2 are LGHNA and YNFKEQ. The V and J ends lost 6 bases and 0 bases respectively, with 9 bases between them. The CDR3 reads CASSGKSSYNEQFF. CDR3 nucleotides: TGTGCCAGCAGTGGGAAGAGCTCCTACAATGAGCAGTTCTTC.

The rearrangement joins TRBV11-2 to TRBJ2-7; 14 nucleotides match TRBD2. V lost 5 bases to trimming and J lost 7 bases; unmatched junction nucleotides: 4. The CDR3 runs to 14 residues. Germline CDR1 is SGHAT and CDR2 is FQNNGV. CDR3 sequence: CASSRTSGGREQYF. Written as DNA, the CDR3 is TGTGCCAGCAGCCGGACTAGCGGGGGGAGGGAGCAGTACTTC.

J is TRBJ2-5 and V is TRBV5-8, with a tentative D call TRBD2 (7 bases). V was clipped by 3 bases and J by 2 bases, with 17 bases between them. The CDR3 has 16 amino acids. Germline V lookup: CDR1 SGHTS, CDR2 YDEGEE. The CDR3 sequence is CASSSSRGAYQETQYF. DNA of the CDR3: TGTGCCAGCAGCTCCTCCCGGGGGGCGTATCAAGAGACCCAGTACTTC.

The chain combines TRBV6-5 with TRBJ2-7, with 7 bases matching TRBD1. Germline assignment: CDR1 MNHEY and CDR2 SVGAGI. The CDR3 has 13 residues. V dropped 6 bases and J dropped 4; count of bases not matched to a gene: 6. DNA for the CDR3: TGTGCCAGCAGGGAGGCAGGGGGATACGAGCAGTACTTC. Translated, it gives CASREAGGYEQYF.

This chain connects TRBV5-4 to TRBJ2-5; D is uncertain. Germline values: CDR1 SGHNT, CDR2 YYREEE (reference sequence). This CDR3 contains 14 residues. V dropped 0 bases and J dropped 1 base, with 7 bases sitting between them. The CDR3 protein is CASSLGASQETQYF. The CDR3 coding sequence is TGTGCCAGCAGCTTGGGAGCTAGCCAAGAGACCCAGTACTTC.

This clone was seen only a few times. V gene TRBV4-2 combines with J gene TRBJ1-5; no definite D call. V lost 3 bases and J lost 5, with 14 bases in between. The germline CDR1 and CDR2 sequences are LGHNA and YNFKEQ. The CDR3 is 15 amino acids. DNA of the CDR3: TGTGCCAGCAGCCAGGTGGGGTACGGTGATCAGCCCCAGCATTTT. As protein: CASSQVGYGDQPQHF.

This sequence joins TRBV19 and TRBJ2-1; possibly TRBD1 for D (6 bases). The CDR3 length is 16 residues. V dropped 4 bases and J dropped 0 bases, with 13 bases sitting between them. The V gene's germline CDR1 is LNHDA and CDR2 SQIVND (reference sequence). The CDR3 loop reads CASSTRTASSYNEQFF. Written as DNA, the CDR3 is TGTGCCAGTAGTACCCGGACAGCCAGCTCCTACAATGAGCAGTTCTTC.

The chain links TRBV6-2 or TRBV6-3 to TRBJ1-5; 9 nucleotides align to TRBD1. This CDR3 region has 14 residues. Germline loops: CDR1 MNHEY, CDR2 SVGEGT. With V trimmed by 4 bases and J by 10 bases, 8 bases remained unmatched. The DNA for the CDR3 is TGTGCCAGCAGTTCCAACAGGGGGCTCAGCCCCCAGCATTTT. Protein: CASSSNRGLSPQHF.

The CDR3 spells CASSDVVNTGELFF. The CDR3 DNA sequence: TGTGCCAGCAGTGACGTCGTAAACACCGGGGAGCTGTTTTTT. The chain uses TRBV6-4 and TRBJ2-2; D gene unclear. Between the trimmed V and J ends, which lost 2 bases and 2 bases, there was a span of 6 bases. This CDR3 is 14 amino acids long. Germline CDR1 is MRHNA and CDR2 is SNTAGT.

J is TRBJ2-3 and V is TRBV7-2, with unresolved D. V dropped 1 base and J dropped 6 bases, with 11 bases sitting between them. The CDR3 has 14 amino acids. CDR1 and CDR2 (germline): SGHTA, FQGNSA. CDR3 loop: CASSLVSTWDTQYF. The CDR3 region has the DNA TGTGCCAGCAGCTTAGTTAGCACCTGGGATACGCAGTATTTT.

The V gene is TRBV2, the J gene TRBJ1-2; D call uncertain. This CDR3 region has 12 residues. Germline loops: CDR1 SNHLY, CDR2 FYNNEI. Trimming left V 5 bases short and J 6 bases short, with 10 bases between. DNA for the CDR3: TGTGCCAGCAGTAGAGGCGGGAATGGCTACACCTTC. Protein: CASSRGGNGYTF. The variable domain in full, completed from reference TRBV2 and TRBJ1-2, reads EPEVTQTPSHQVTQMGQEVILRCVPISNHLYFYWYRQILGQKVEFLVSFYNNEISEKSEIFDDQFSVERPDGSNFTLKIRSTKLEDSAMYFCASSRGGNGYTFGSGTRLTVV.

This chain links TRBV30 with TRBJ1-4; D call uncertain. Trimming took 0 bases from V and 0 from J, leaving 8 bases between them. CDR1 is GTSNPN and CDR2 is SVGIG in the germline V gene (reference sequence). The length of the CDR3 is 15 residues. In nucleotides, the CDR3 is TGTGCCTGGAGTGTACTCCCCGCAACTAATGAAAAACTGTTTTTT. It encodes CAWSVLPATNEKLFF.